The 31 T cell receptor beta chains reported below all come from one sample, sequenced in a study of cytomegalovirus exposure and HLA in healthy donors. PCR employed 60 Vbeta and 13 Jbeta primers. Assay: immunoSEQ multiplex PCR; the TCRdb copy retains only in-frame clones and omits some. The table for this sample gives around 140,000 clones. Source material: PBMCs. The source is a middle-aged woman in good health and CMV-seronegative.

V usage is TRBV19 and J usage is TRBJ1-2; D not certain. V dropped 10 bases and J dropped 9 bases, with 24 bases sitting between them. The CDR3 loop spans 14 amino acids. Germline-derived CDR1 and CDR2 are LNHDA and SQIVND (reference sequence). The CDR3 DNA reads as TGTGCCATCGGGAGCGGGCCTCCGGAAGGGAGCTACACCTTC. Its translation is CAIGSGPPEGSYTF. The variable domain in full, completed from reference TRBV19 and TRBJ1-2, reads DGGITQSPKYLFRKEGQNVTLSCEQNLNHDAMYWYRQDPGQGLRLIYYSQIVNDFQKGDIAEGYSVSREKKESFPLTVTSAQKNPTAFYLCAIGSGPPEGSYTFGSGTRLTVV.

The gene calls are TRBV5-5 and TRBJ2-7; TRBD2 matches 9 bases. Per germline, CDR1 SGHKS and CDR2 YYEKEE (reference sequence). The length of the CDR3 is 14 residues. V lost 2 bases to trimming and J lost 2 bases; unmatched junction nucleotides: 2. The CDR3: CASSFSGGAYEQYV. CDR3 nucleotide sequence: TGTGCCAGCAGCTTTAGCGGGGGTGCCTACGAGCAGTACGTC.

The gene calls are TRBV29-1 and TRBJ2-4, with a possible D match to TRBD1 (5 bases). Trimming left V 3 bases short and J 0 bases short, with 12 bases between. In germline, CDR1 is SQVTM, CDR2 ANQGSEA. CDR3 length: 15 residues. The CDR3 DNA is TGCAGCGTTGATTCAGGGATTGGAGCCAAAAACATTCAGTACTTC. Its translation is CSVDSGIGAKNIQYF.

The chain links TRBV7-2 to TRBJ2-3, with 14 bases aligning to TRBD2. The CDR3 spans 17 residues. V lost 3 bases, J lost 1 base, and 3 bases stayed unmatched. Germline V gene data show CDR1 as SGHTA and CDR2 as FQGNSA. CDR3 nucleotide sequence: TGTGCCAGCAGCTTTGGACTAGCGGGGGGTGGCACAGATACGCAGTATTTT. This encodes CASSFGLAGGGTDTQYF.

The CDR3 region has the DNA TGTGCCAGCAGTTTAGGGCAGGGGACAACGGGCGGCTACACCTTC. Encoded protein: CASSLGQGTTGGYTF. This chain connects TRBV27 to TRBJ1-2, with D possibly being TRBD1 (6 bases). The ends were cut back, 2 bases at V and 8 bases at J, with 18 bases in the middle. The CDR3 sequence is 15 residues long. Germline CDR1 and CDR2: MNHEY and SMNVEV (reference sequence).

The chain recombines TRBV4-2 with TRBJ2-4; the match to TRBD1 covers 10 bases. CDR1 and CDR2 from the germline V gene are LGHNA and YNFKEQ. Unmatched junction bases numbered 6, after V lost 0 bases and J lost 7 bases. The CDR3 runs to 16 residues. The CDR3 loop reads CASSQESSDRGNIQYF. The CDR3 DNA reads TGTGCCAGCAGCCAAGAGAGTTCGGACAGGGGGAACATTCAGTACTTC.

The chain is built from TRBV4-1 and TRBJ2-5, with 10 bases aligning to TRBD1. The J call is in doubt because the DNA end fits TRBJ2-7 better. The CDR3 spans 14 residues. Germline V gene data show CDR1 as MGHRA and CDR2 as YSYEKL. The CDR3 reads CASSLTGGEYEQYF. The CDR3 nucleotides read TGCGCCAGCAGCCTGACAGGGGGCGAGTACGAGCAGTACTTC.

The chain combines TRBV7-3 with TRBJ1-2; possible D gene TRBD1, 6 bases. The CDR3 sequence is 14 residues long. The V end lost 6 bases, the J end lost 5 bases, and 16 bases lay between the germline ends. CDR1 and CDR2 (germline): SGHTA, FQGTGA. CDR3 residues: CASSGDTLGYGYTF. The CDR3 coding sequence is TGTGCCAGCAGTGGGGACACCTTAGGGTATGGCTACACCTTC.

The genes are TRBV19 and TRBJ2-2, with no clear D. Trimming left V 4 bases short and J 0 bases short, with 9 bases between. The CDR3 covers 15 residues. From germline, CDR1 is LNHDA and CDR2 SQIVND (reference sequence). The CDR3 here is CASSTPFTNTGELFF. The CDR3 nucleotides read TGTGCCAGTAGTACCCCTTTTACGAACACCGGGGAGCTGTTTTTT.

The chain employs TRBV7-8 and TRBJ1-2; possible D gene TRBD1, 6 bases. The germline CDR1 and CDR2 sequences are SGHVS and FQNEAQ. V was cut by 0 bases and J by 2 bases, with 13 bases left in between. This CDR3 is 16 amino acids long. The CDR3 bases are TGTGCCAGCAGCTTAGCCCCTCCGGGGGGCAACTATGGCTACACCTTC. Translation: CASSLAPPGGNYGYTF.

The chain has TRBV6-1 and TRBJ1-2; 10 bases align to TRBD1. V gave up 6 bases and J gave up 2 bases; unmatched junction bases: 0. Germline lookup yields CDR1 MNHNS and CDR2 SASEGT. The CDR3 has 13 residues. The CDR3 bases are TGTGCCAGCAGGGGACAGGGGAACTATGGCTACACCTTC. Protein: CASRGQGNYGYTF.

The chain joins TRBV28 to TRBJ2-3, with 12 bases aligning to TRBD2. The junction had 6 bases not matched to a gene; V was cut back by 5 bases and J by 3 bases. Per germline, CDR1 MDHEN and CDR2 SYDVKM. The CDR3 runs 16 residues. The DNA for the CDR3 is TGTGCCAGCAGTACCCCCCTAGCGGGGGGGACAGATACGCAGTATTTT. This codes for CASSTPLAGGTDTQYF. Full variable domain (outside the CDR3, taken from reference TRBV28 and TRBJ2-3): DVKVTQSSRYLVKRTGEKVFLECVQDMDHENMFWYRQDPGLGLRLIYFSYDVKMKEKGDIPEGYSVSREKKERFSLILESASTNQTSMYLCASSTPLAGGTDTQYFGPGTRLTVL.

This CDR3 is CASSPRARAGLVSGNTIYF. The CDR3 DNA reads TGTGCCAGCTCACCACGGGCAAGGGCAGGGCTCGTCTCTGGAAACACCATATATTTT. The chain employs TRBV18 and TRBJ1-3; perhaps TRBD1 as D (5 bases). Trimming left V 1 base short and J 0 bases short, with 19 bases between. This CDR3 has 19 amino acids. CDR1 and CDR2 (germline): KGHSH, LQKENI.

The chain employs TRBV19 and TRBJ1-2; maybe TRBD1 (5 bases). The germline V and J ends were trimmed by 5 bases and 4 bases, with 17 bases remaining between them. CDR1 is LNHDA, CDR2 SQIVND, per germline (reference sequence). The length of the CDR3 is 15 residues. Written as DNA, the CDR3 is TGTGCCAGTAGTCTTCCACAAGACAGTAGCTATGGCTACACCTTC. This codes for CASSLPQDSSYGYTF.

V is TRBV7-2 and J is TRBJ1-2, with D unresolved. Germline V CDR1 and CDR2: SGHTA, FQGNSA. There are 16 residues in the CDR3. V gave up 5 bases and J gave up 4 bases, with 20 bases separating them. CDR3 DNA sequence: TGTGCCAGCAGCCGAGCGGCCGGCAGGCAAGTCTATGGCTACACCTTC. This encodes CASSRAAGRQVYGYTF.

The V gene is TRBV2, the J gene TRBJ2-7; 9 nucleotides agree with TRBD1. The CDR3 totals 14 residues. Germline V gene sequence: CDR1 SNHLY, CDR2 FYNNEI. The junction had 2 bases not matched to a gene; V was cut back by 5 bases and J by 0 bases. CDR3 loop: CASSTGGYSYEQYF. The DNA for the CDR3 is TGTGCCAGCAGTACAGGGGGCTACTCCTACGAGCAGTACTTC.

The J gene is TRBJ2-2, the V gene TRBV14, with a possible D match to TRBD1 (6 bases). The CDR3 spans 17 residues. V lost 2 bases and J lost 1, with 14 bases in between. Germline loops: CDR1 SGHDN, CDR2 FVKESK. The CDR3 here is CASSQLSGTLNTGELFF. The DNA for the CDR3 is TGTGCCAGCAGCCAACTCTCCGGGACACTGAACACCGGGGAGCTGTTTTTT.

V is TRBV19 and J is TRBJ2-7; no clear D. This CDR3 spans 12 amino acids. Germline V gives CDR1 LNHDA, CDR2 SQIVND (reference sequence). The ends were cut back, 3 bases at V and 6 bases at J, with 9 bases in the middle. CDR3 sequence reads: CASSMTAAEQYV. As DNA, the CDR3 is TGTGCCAGTAGTATGACTGCAGCCGAGCAGTACGTC.

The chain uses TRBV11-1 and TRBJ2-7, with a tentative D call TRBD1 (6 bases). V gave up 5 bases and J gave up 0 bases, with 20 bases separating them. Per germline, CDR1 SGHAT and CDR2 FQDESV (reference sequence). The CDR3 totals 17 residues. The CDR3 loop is CASSLISLGQISYEQYF. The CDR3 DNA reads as TGTGCCAGCAGCCTAATCTCTCTCGGACAGATCTCCTACGAGCAGTACTTC.

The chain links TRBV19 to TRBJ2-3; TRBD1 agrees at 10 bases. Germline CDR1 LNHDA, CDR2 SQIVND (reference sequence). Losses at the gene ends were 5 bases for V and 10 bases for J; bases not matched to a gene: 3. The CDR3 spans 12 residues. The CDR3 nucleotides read TGTGCCAGTAGTCCCGGGACAGGGGCGCAGTATTTT. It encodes CASSPGTGAQYF.

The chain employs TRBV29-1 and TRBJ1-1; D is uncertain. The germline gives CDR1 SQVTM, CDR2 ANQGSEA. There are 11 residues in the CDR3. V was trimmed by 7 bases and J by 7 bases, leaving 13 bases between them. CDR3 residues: CSARSGLEAFF. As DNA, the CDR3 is TGCAGCGCCCGGTCGGGTCTTGAAGCTTTCTTT.

CDR3 region: CSVPILGQGETQYF. In DNA form, the CDR3 reads TGCAGCGTCCCGATTCTCGGGCAGGGGGAGACCCAGTACTTC. J is TRBJ2-5 and V is TRBV29-1, with TRBD1 as a possible D gene (6 bases). V was cut by 6 bases and J by 5 bases, with 19 bases left in between. The germline CDR1 and CDR2 sequences are SQVTM and ANQGSEA. The length of the CDR3 is 14 residues.

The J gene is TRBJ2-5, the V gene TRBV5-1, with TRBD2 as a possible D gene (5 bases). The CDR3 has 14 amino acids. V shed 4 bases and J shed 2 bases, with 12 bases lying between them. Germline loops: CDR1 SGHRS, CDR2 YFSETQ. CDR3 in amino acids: CASSGGRLQETQYF. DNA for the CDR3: TGCGCCAGCAGCGGAGGACGGTTACAAGAGACCCAGTACTTC.

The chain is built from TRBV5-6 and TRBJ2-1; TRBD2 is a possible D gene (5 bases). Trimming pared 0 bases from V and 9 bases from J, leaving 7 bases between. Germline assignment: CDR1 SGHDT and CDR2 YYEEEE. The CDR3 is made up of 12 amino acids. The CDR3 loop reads CASSLVAGEQFF. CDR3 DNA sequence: TGTGCCAGCAGCTTGGTTGCGGGTGAGCAGTTCTTC.

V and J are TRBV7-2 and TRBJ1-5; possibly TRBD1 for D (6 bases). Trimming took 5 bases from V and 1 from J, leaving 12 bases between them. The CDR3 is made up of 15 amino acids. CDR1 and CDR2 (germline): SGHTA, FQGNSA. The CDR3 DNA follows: TGTGCCAGCAGCGCCCGAGGGGGAAGCAATCAGCCCCAGCATTTT. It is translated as CASSARGGSNQPQHF.

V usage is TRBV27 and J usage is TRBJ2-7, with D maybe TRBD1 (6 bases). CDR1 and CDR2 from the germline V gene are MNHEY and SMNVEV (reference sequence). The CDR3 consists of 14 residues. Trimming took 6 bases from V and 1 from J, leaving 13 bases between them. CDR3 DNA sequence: TGTGCCAGCAGACTCACCAGGGGTTCCTACGAGCAGTACGTC. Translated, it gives CASRLTRGSYEQYV.

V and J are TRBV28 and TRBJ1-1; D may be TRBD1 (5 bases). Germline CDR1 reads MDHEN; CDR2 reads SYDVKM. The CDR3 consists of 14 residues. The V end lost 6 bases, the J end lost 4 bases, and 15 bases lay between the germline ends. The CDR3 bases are TGTGCCAGCAGCCCTTGGGGGGAGAGCACTGAAGCTTTCTTT. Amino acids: CASSPWGESTEAFF.

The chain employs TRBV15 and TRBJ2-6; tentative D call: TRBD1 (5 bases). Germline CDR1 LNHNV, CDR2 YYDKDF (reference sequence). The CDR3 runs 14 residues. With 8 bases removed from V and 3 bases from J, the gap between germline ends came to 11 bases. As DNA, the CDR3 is TGTGCCACCCAATCAGGGTTTGGGGCCAACGTCCTGACTTTC. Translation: CATQSGFGANVLTF.

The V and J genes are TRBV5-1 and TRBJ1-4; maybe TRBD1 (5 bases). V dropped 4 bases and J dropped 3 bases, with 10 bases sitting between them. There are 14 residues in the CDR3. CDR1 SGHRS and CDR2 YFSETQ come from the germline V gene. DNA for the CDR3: TGCGCCAGCAGCCGAGGGACTTCTAATGAAAAACTGTTTTTT. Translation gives CASSRGTSNEKLFF.

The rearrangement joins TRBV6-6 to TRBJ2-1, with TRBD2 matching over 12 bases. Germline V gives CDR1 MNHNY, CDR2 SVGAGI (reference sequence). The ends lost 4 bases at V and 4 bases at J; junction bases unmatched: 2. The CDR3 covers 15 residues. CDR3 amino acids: CASSLGLAGYNEQFF. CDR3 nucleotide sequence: TGTGCCAGCAGTTTAGGACTAGCGGGGTACAATGAGCAGTTCTTC.

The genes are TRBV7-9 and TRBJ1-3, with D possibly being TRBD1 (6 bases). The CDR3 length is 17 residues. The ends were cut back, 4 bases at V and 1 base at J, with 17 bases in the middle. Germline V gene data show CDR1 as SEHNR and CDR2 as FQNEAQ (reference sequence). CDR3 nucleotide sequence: TGTGCCAGCAGCTCGCATCGGGGCAGGGGATCTGGAAACACCATATATTTT. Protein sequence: CASSSHRGRGSGNTIYF.